This T cell receptor beta chain was captured by sequencing in a study of healthy donors' naive CD4 and CD8 T cells. The study, taken as a whole, reports: Positive CDR3 charge linked to CD4+ cells, negative to CD8+ cells.

V lost 7 bases and J lost 2, with 11 bases in between. Germline V gene sequence: CDR1 SQVTM, CDR2 ANQGSEA. CDR3 length equals 12 residues. Each TCR library used approximately 500 ng of total RNA and a linear amplification protocol. TCRdb independently ran MiXCR on the reads; one entry per CDR3 protein. The sample has about 180,000 distinct CDR3 sequences; about 70% are singletons. A word on this clonotype: What it binds is unknown.

Sequenced material: naive CD4+ and CD8+ T cells sorted from blood, pooled from several donors. The chain carries TRBV29-1 and TRBJ1-2, with unresolved D. The clonotype comes from a pool of human donors in good health; the sample pools cells from several healthy donors. CDR3 amino acids: CSARTENYGYTF. CDR3 bases: TGCAGCGCCCGGACGGAAAACTATGGCTACACCTTC.